Sequencing of this T cell receptor (beta chain) was carried out in a study of T cell changes during pregnancy in multiple sclerosis. The assay was immunoSEQ multiplex PCR, and TCRdb's table has in-frame clones only and misses some. Of about 54,000 clones in the sample, about 90% were seen once. The CDR3 runs 14 residues. The V and J ends lost 6 bases and 9 bases, in that order; junction bases with no gene match: 8. Germline V lookup: CDR1 MNHNY, CDR2 SVGAGI (reference sequence). In this sample, this clone turned up a few times. The rearrangement links TRBV6-6 to TRBJ1-6; TRBD1 matches 7 bases. This receptor was taken from a female donor with multiple sclerosis, enrolled in a pregnancy study. The material sequenced was CD4+ T cells from peripheral blood mononuclear cells, taken in the first trimester of pregnancy. In nucleotides, the CDR3 is TGTGCCAGCAGGTCCACAGGGGAGGCTTCACCCCTCCACTTT. The encoded protein is CASRSTGEASPLHF.